This record concerns one T cell receptor beta chain sequence. The V gene end was trimmed by 4 bases and the J gene end by 0 bases; junction bases not matched to a gene: 8. Germline V lookup: CDR1 SNHLY, CDR2 FYNNEI. The CDR3 loop spans 16 amino acids. This sample is drawn from a study of T cell changes during pregnancy in multiple sclerosis. Generated by immunoSEQ multiplex PCR, the TCRdb table keeps only in-frame clones and is missing some. Of fewer than 55,000 clones listed, about nine tenths were seen once; the top ten hold 0.5%. This chain connects TRBV2 to TRBJ1-1; 7 bases line up with TRBD1. The sequence came from a female donor with multiple sclerosis, enrolled in a pregnancy study. Sequences were derived from CD4+ T cells from peripheral blood mononuclear cells, sampled in the third trimester of pregnancy. The CDR3 DNA reads as TGTGCCAGCAGTGCAATAGACAGGGACCTGAACACTGAAGCTTTCTTT. Translating gives CASSAIDRDLNTEAFF.